Described below is a single T cell receptor beta chain sequence and its context. The sample is drawn from a study of T cells in Graves' hyperthyroidism and ophthalmopathy. Study-level information: Peripheral blood was secured at the point of initial diagnosis, before any treatment.

TCR beta CDR3 sequences were amplified from RNA transcripts. In the first-round RT-PCR of the TCR CDR3, the HTBI primer set was used. Via MiXCR, TCRdb re-called the multiplex PCR reads, giving one row per CDR3 protein. The repertoire consists of almost 350,000 distinct CDR3 sequences, with 15% to 20% occurring once and the leading ten covering around 15%. This CDR3 is built from 18 residues. Germline-derived CDR1 and CDR2 are MGHRA and YSYEKL. Trimming took off 5 bases at V and 2 bases at J, with 22 bases between the two ends. Clinical symptoms, serum thyroxine and TRAb, thyroid ultrasound and orbital computed tomography together formed the diagnostic basis.

The sequence derives from a middle-aged woman with Graves' ophthalmopathy. This sequence joins TRBV4-1 and TRBJ1-5; tentatively, D is TRBD1 (5 bases). Sequencing used blood. CDR3 nucleotides: TGCGCCAGCAGCGTAGTCAGACAGATTTATGCGGGCAATCAGCCCCAGCATTTT. This codes for CASSVVRQIYAGNQPQHF.